The TCR beta chain described here comes from a study of blood T cell repertoires in COVID-19. V lost 10 bases and J 3 bases, leaving 10 bases between the germline ends. Germline assignment: CDR1 ENHRY and CDR2 SYGVKD. The CDR3 runs to 11 residues. Here immunoSEQ multiplex PCR was the method, and the copy in TCRdb shows in-frame clones only, minus some. The sample consists of about 42,000 clones, around 82% of them appearing once. The sequenced sample was peripheral blood. The receptor comes from a man older than 75 with acute or convalescent COVID-19. V usage is TRBV10-3 and J usage is TRBJ2-7; a weak D match, TRBD2 (6 bases). CDR3 protein: CAKHGGYEQYF. As DNA, the CDR3 is TGTGCCAAACACGGGGGCTACGAGCAGTACTTC.